The rows below give T cell receptor beta chains drawn from one sample of a study of blood T cell repertoires in COVID-19. Some clones are missing from TCRdb's copy, which holds only in-frame ones; the method was immunoSEQ multiplex PCR. The sample holds 90,000 to 150,000 clones; approximately 71% are singletons and the top ten take 7.9%. Sample: peripheral blood. These receptors originate from a human donor in a cohort sampled during active COVID-19. CDR3s include the opening cysteine and the closing phenylalanine or tryptophan. D genes are given only for firm matches. The size field is filled for only some rows; it gives once, few, many or a size class.

v_gene	d_gene	j_gene	abundance	CDR3nt	CDR3aa
TRBV15	TRBD2	TRBJ2-2	-	TGTGCCACCAGCGCAAGACTAGCGGGAGGTTACGACACCGGGGAGCTGTTTTTT	CATSARLAGGYDTGELFF
TRBV5-4	-	TRBJ1-2	once	TGTGCCAGCAGCTTTGAAGGAGGCAGAGCTAACTATGGCTACACCTTC	CASSFEGGRANYGYTF
TRBV4-2	TRBD2	TRBJ2-7	few	TGTGCCAGCAGCCCGGACTATGGCGGGAGGGGGGAGGCCTACGAGCAGTACTTC	CASSPDYGGRGEAYEQYF
TRBV6-1	TRBD1	TRBJ2-7	few	TGTGCCAGCAGTGTTAGGGGACAGGGGGATGGCTCCTACGAGCAGTACTTC	CASSVRGQGDGSYEQYF
TRBV30	-	TRBJ2-6	once	TGTGCCTGGAGTGTACTTGCAGGGCTAACTGGGGCCAACGTCCTGACTTTC	CAWSVLAGLTGANVLTF
TRBV7-6	TRBD2	TRBJ2-7	-	TGTGCCAGCAGCGAGGCTAGCGGGATCTACGAGCAGTACTTC	CASSEASGIYEQYF
TRBV5-6	TRBD2	TRBJ2-7	-	TGTGCCAGCAGCTTGGCTAGCGGCGAGCAGTACTTC	CASSLASGEQYF
TRBV6-5	-	TRBJ2-7	few	TGTGCCAGCAGCCTAGGGGGCTACGAGCAGTACTTC	CASSLGGYEQYF
TRBV28	-	TRBJ1-3	-	TGTGCCAGCAGTATGGACTCGGCCATATATTTT	CASSMDSAIYF
TRBV30	-	TRBJ1-4	-	TGTGCCTCCCGGGGGGCAACTAATGAAAAACTGTTTTTT	CASRGATNEKLFF
TRBV4-1	-	TRBJ2-3	-	TGCGCCAGCAGCCAAGGGCTAGTAGCAGATACGCAGTATTTT	CASSQGLVADTQYF
TRBV28	-	TRBJ2-7	once	TGTGCCAGCAGTATAACAGGGAGCTCCTACGAGCAGTACTTC	CASSITGSSYEQYF
TRBV2	-	TRBJ2-7	-	TGTGCCAGCAGTGGGGGTGGTGGGAGGTACGAGCAGTACTTC	CASSGGGGRYEQYF
TRBV20-1	TRBD1	TRBJ1-2	-	TGCAGTGCTAGATCGGGACAGTCCTACACCTTC	CSARSGQSYTF
TRBV11-2	-	TRBJ1-1	-	TGTGCCAGCAGCTTAGGGGGAGAGAACACTGAAGCTTTCTTT	CASSLGGENTEAFF
TRBV7-8	-	TRBJ1-4	few	TGTGCCAGCAGGATAGGGGCTGCCCATAATGAAAAACTGTTTTTT	CASRIGAAHNEKLFF
TRBV15	-	TRBJ1-2	-	TGTGCCACCAGCAGAGCAAGACAGATTTATGGCTACACCTTC	CATSRARQIYGYTF
TRBV5-1	TRBD1	TRBJ1-4	-	TGCGCCAGCAGCTCCAGGACAGGGTGGACTAATGAAAAACTGTTTTTT	CASSSRTGWTNEKLFF
TRBV6-4	TRBD2	TRBJ2-3	-	TGTGCCAGCAGGCCGACTAGCGGGAGGCCCGCGTTCCGCACAGATACGCAGTATTTT	CASRPTSGRPAFRTDTQYF
TRBV3-1/TRBV3-2	-	TRBJ1-5	-	TGTGCCAGCAGCCAAGATCGAGATCAGCCCCAGCATTTT	CASSQDRDQPQHF
TRBV4-2	TRBD1	TRBJ2-7	-	TGTGCCAGCAGCCAAGAGACAGGGTGGTACGAGCAGTACTTC	CASSQETGWYEQYF
TRBV6-6	-	TRBJ1-3	few	TGTGCCAGCAGTTACGGGGGGGAGGGAAACACCATATATTTT	CASSYGGEGNTIYF
TRBV7-8	-	TRBJ1-1	-	TGTGCCAGCAGCTTAGGTCGGAACACTGAAGCTTTCTTT	CASSLGRNTEAFF
TRBV18	-	TRBJ2-7	-	TGTGCCAGCTCCGACAGTAACGAGCAGTACTTC	CASSDSNEQYF
TRBV18	TRBD1	TRBJ1-2	few	TGTGCCAGCTCACCACCCCCGGAACATAGGGACAGAGCTAACTATGGCTACACCTTC	CASSPPPEHRDRANYGYTF
TRBV28	-	TRBJ2-7	once	TGTGCCAGCAGTTTATATCAGGTTCCGATTCTCTACGAGCAGTACTTC	CASSLYQVPILYEQYF
TRBV5-6	-	TRBJ2-7	-	TGTGCCAGCAGCTTGGAACTAGTCTACGAGCAGTACTTC	CASSLELVYEQYF
TRBV7-9	TRBD1	TRBJ1-4	-	TGTGCCAGCAGCAATGACAGGGGGCGGGTGGAAAAACTGTTTTTT	CASSNDRGRVEKLFF
TRBV24-1	-	TRBJ2-7	-	TGTGCCACCAGTGATTTATTATCCCTCGGACAGAGCTCCTACGAGCAGTACTTC	CATSDLLSLGQSSYEQYF
TRBV5-5	-	TRBJ2-7	-	TGTGCCAGCAGCCAGGGCCTCAGCTCCTACGAGCAGTACTTC	CASSQGLSSYEQYF
TRBV4-1	TRBD1	TRBJ1-5	-	TGCGCCAGCAGCCAAGTCCCGACAGGGAATCAGCCCCAGCATTTT	CASSQVPTGNQPQHF
TRBV28	-	TRBJ1-4	-	TGTGCCAGCAGTTCGCCCACCGGTAATGAAAAACTGTTTTTT	CASSSPTGNEKLFF
TRBV4-1	TRBD1	TRBJ1-1	once	TGCGCCAGCAGCCAAGGACAGGGGTCGTGGGTAGACACTGAAGCTTTCTTT	CASSQGQGSWVDTEAFF
TRBV5-8	-	TRBJ2-3	-	TGTGCCAGCAGCTTGGTAGGCACAGATACGCAGTATTTT	CASSLVGTDTQYF
TRBV19	-	TRBJ1-1	-	TGTGCCAGTAAACAGAGACCCACTGAAGCTTTCTTT	CASKQRPTEAFF
TRBV7-9	-	TRBJ1-1	-	TGTGCCAGCAGCTCCCAACCTATGACAACGGTGAACACTGAAGCTTTCTTT	CASSSQPMTTVNTEAFF
TRBV11-3	-	TRBJ2-1	-	TGTGCCAGCAGCCCAAGGGACTCGTACAATGAGCAGTTCTTC	CASSPRDSYNEQFF
TRBV27	-	TRBJ2-7	-	TGTGCCAGCAGTTTAAATGGTCAGGGCGGCCCTTACGAGCAGTACTTC	CASSLNGQGGPYEQYF
TRBV28	TRBD1	TRBJ2-7	once	TGTGCCAGCAGTTTTGGGACAGGGAACGAGCAGTACTTC	CASSFGTGNEQYF
TRBV27	-	TRBJ1-5	-	TGTGCCAGCAGTTTTCAAAGCGGGGCTAATCAGCCCCAGCATTTT	CASSFQSGANQPQHF
TRBV30	-	TRBJ2-5	-	TGTGCCTGGAGTGTAATGCGGGAGACCCAGTACTTC	CAWSVMRETQYF
TRBV19	TRBD1	TRBJ2-7	-	TGTGCCAGTAGTATGGGACAGCTGGCCGAGCAGTACTTC	CASSMGQLAEQYF
TRBV5-5	-	TRBJ1-5	-	TGTGCCAGCAGCTTGGAAGACAGGAGCAATCAGCCCCAGCATTTT	CASSLEDRSNQPQHF
TRBV27	-	TRBJ2-2	-	TGTGCCAGCAGTTTAGTCGGTTTGCGGGGAAACACCGGGGAGCTGTTTTTT	CASSLVGLRGNTGELFF
TRBV10-1	TRBD1	TRBJ1-4	-	TGCGCCAGCAGTGAAGAAGACAGGGTGGGTGAAAAACTGTTTTTT	CASSEEDRVGEKLFF
TRBV5-1	TRBD1	TRBJ1-6	-	TGCGCCAGCAGCTCAGGGGGCACCTCACCCCTCCACTTT	CASSSGGTSPLHF
TRBV27	-	TRBJ2-7	once	TGTGCCAGGTTGGCCGAGCAGTACTTC	CARLAEQYF
TRBV3-1/TRBV3-2	-	TRBJ1-2	once	TGTGCCAGCAGCCCAACGATCCGGGGTTTTGGGTATGGCTACACCTTC	CASSPTIRGFGYGYTF